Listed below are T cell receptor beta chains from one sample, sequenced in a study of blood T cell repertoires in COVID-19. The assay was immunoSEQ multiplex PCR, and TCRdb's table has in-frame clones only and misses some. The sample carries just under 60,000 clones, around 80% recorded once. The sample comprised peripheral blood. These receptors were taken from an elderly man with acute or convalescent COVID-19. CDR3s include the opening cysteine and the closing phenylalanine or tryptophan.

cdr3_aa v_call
CAISDSQGVNEKLFF TRBV10-3
CASSLGGRTGFNSPLHF TRBV7-9
CASSRGRAEAFF TRBV3-1/TRBV3-2
CASSSSGTPYEQYF TRBV7-9
CASRNLGRAENYGYTF TRBV4-1
CASSQPDRISTEAFF TRBV4-1
CASSKVTSGRREQYF TRBV21-1
CASSAEGGTDNEKLFF TRBV9
CASRGGGSSEAFF TRBV12-3/TRBV12-4
CASSNRYGTDTQYF TRBV9
CASRSGGQETQYF TRBV7-6
CASSLTGSAGNTIYF TRBV5-1
CASSLVSLRTGVNYGYTF TRBV7-9
CASSPRLVAGGYEQYF TRBV5-5
CASSRQGVGNQPQHF TRBV5-8
CSARPSDEQFF TRBV20-1
CASSPGGTGGTEAFF TRBV5-6
CASSLDKGAGAFF TRBV5-4
CASSSQGEPGELFF TRBV6-6
CASSLGLGTKINIQYF TRBV7-9
CASSNLVEGGEQYF TRBV7-8
CATSKGGVRSYNEQFF TRBV24-1
CASSFTSSEQFF TRBV11-2
CASSLAAGTPYEQYF TRBV7-3
CASSLGPPGPAFF TRBV7-2
CASEAGSRADYGYTF TRBV6-5
CASSLEGLAKANTGELFF TRBV5-1
CASSRTPQLEQFF TRBV5-4
CASSQELAGWSPLHF TRBV14
CASSLLFNQPQHF TRBV7-2
CATSRDRSWGDPYGYTF TRBV15
CASSGYSWDRANEQFF TRBV11-3